Below, 25 T cell receptor beta chains from the same sample are listed, as sequenced in a study of blood T cells in healthy people across ages. It was with a sample-barcoded 5' primer and a J-beta primer mix that a second PCR of about 7 to 12 cycles was run. TCRdb re-analysed the 5' RACE reads in MiXCR, keeping a single row per CDR3 protein. The data hold 500,000 to 600,000 distinct CDR3 sequences, with roughly 28% observed a single time. The sample taken for sequencing was blood. Receptors were obtained from a woman in her 70s in good health.

V gene TRBV30 combines with J gene TRBJ1-2; no clear D gene. V was trimmed by 0 bases and J by 5 bases, leaving 7 bases between them. The CDR3 has 12 amino acids. Germline assignment: CDR1 GTSNPN and CDR2 SVGIG (reference sequence). The DNA for the CDR3 is TGTGCCTGGAGTGTAAACTTTTATGGCTACACCTTC. Its translation is CAWSVNFYGYTF.

This clonotype has at least ten counts. This sequence joins TRBV18 and TRBJ2-5; 10 bases fit TRBD2. The CDR3 spans 13 residues. Germline V CDR1 and CDR2: KGHSH, LQKENI. J was trimmed by 5 bases and V by 5 bases; bases with no gene match: 2. CDR3 residues: CASSLTSGETQYF. The CDR3 bases are TGTGCCAGCTCATTGACTAGCGGGGAGACCCAGTACTTC.

This clonotype was recorded a few times. This chain joins TRBV4-1 and TRBJ2-2, with D possibly matching TRBD2 (7 bases). V lost 1 base, J lost 8 bases, and 17 bases lay in between. Per germline, CDR1 MGHRA and CDR2 YSYEKL. The CDR3 is 16 amino acids. The CDR3 DNA sequence: TGCGCCAGCAGCCAAGCTGAAAGGGGGGGCCGAGGGGAGCTGTTTTTT. Translated, it gives CASSQAERGGRGELFF.

This clonotype was recorded at least ten times. The chain couples TRBV29-1 to TRBJ1-1; D is uncertain. CDR1 SQVTM and CDR2 ANQGSEA come from the germline V gene. The V and J ends lost 0 bases and 0 bases respectively, with 11 bases between them. The CDR3 sequence is 15 residues long. The CDR3 DNA is TGCAGCGTTGAAGATCTAGGCAGCGTGAACACTGAAGCTTTCTTT. This encodes CSVEDLGSVNTEAFF.

J is TRBJ1-1 and V is TRBV5-1, with a weak D call TRBD1 (6 bases). Germline V gene data show CDR1 as SGHRS and CDR2 as YFSETQ. The CDR3 spans 15 residues. Deletions cut 1 base from V and 4 bases from J, with 14 bases between. CDR3 residues: CASSLMARGSTEAFF. The CDR3 DNA sequence: TGCGCCAGCAGCTTGATGGCCAGGGGATCCACTGAAGCTTTCTTT. The whole variable domain, filled in from reference TRBV5-1 and TRBJ1-1, reads KAGVTQTPRYLIKTRGQQVTLSCSPISGHRSVSWYQQTPGQGLQFLFEYFSETQRNKGNFPGRFSGRQFSNSRSEMNVSTLELGDSALYLCASSLMARGSTEAFFGQGTRLTVV.

This clonotype has a single count. This chain joins TRBV7-6 and TRBJ2-7; the match to TRBD2 covers 7 bases. Germline lookup yields CDR1 SGHVS and CDR2 FNYEAQ. The CDR3 loop spans 15 amino acids. V lost 3 bases, J lost 1 base, and 6 bases stayed unmatched. The CDR3: CASSLGGGRSYEQYF. The CDR3 bases are TGTGCCAGCAGCTTGGGCGGGGGACGTTCCTACGAGCAGTACTTC.

A few counts support this clonotype. The chain links TRBV12-3 or TRBV12-4 to TRBJ1-1; perhaps TRBD1 as D (6 bases). CDR3 length: 13 amino acids. Trimming shortened V by 7 bases and J by 1 base, and 10 bases separated the two germline ends. CDR3 sequence: CASTARGNTEAFF. CDR3 in DNA: TGTGCCAGCACTGCCAGGGGGAACACTGAAGCTTTCTTT.

The sample holds a few counts of this clonotype. The gene calls are TRBV7-2 and TRBJ1-2; D is unresolved. The CDR3 is 15 residues long. Germline V gene lookup returns CDR1 SGHTA and CDR2 FQGNSA. Trimming removed 1 base from V and 4 bases from J, with 13 bases in between. Here the CDR3 reads CASSLELSVGYGYTF. Here the CDR3 DNA reads TGTGCCAGCAGCTTAGAGTTGTCGGTGGGCTATGGCTACACCTTC.

As for this clonotype: One end of the junction is discordant with germline, which a read error may explain. J is TRBJ2-1 and V is TRBV9, with TRBD2 identical over 11 bases. This CDR3 comprises 15 residues. Germline V gives CDR1 SGDLS, CDR2 YYNGEE. The DNA of the CDR3 is TGTGCCGGCAGCGTAGATGGTAGCGGGGGGGCGGACCAGTTCTTC. Translated: CAGSVDGSGGADQFF.

This sequence joins TRBV9 and TRBJ2-5; the D gene is possibly TRBD2 (6 bases). Germline V gives CDR1 SGDLS, CDR2 YYNGEE. CDR3 length equals 15 residues. The V and J ends lost 0 bases and 9 bases respectively, with 18 bases between them. This CDR3 is CASSVEASERVAQYF. The CDR3 DNA reads as TGTGCCAGCAGCGTAGAGGCTAGCGAGAGGGTGGCCCAGTACTTC.

The sample holds a few counts of this clonotype. This chain uses TRBV28 with TRBJ1-2, with 8 bases aligning to TRBD1. This CDR3 region has 14 residues. The germline gives CDR1 MDHEN, CDR2 SYDVKM. With V trimmed by 3 bases and J by 8 bases, 8 bases remained unmatched. The chain's CDR3 is CASSLGTGDGGYTF. DNA for the CDR3: TGTGCCAGCAGTTTGGGGACAGGTGACGGGGGCTACACCTTC.

This clonotype has a handful of counts. The rearrangement links TRBV10-3 to TRBJ1-5; D remains unclear. The CDR3 totals 16 residues. The germline V gene has CDR1 ENHRY and CDR2 SYGVKD. The V gene lost 0 bases and the J gene lost 0 bases, with 9 bases spanning the gap. The CDR3: CAISESAGSSNQPQHF. CDR3 nucleotides: TGTGCCATCAGTGAGTCGGCCGGCAGTAGCAATCAGCCCCAGCATTTT.

This clonotype has more than one count but fewer than ten. The V call is TRBV3-1, the J call TRBJ2-5; D may be TRBD1 (5 bases). The germline V gene has CDR1 LGHDT and CDR2 YNNKEL (reference sequence). V was cut by 3 bases and J by 0 bases, with 8 bases left in between. The CDR3 length is 14 residues. The CDR3 loop reads CASSQTAYQETQYF. The DNA for the CDR3 is TGTGCCAGCAGCCAGACAGCGTACCAAGAGACCCAGTACTTC.

In its sample, this clonotype was seen a few times. The chain has TRBV10-3 and TRBJ2-1; 11 bases align to TRBD2. The V gene's germline CDR1 is ENHRY and CDR2 SYGVKD. This CDR3 spans 15 amino acids. V was pared by 0 bases and J by 6 bases, with 1 base of the junction left unmatched. The CDR3 coding sequence is TGTGCCATCAGTGAGTCTAGCGGGGGGGCCAATGAGCAGTTCTTC. It specifies CAISESSGGANEQFF.

V and J are TRBV19 and TRBJ1-5; D remains ambiguous. V shed 5 bases and J shed 4 bases, with 21 bases lying between them. The CDR3 covers 17 residues. Germline lookup yields CDR1 LNHDA and CDR2 SQIVND (reference sequence). The CDR3 coding sequence is TGTGCCAGTAGTGCCCCCCGTGGGCTTGCAGGAAATCAGCCCCAGCATTTT. Its translation is CASSAPRGLAGNQPQHF.

The chain joins TRBV7-3 to TRBJ2-3; TRBD2 is a possible D gene (7 bases). Germline CDR1 SGHTA, CDR2 FQGTGA. The CDR3 loop spans 16 amino acids. V dropped 0 bases and J dropped 5 bases, with 15 bases sitting between them. The CDR3 loop reads CASSLTVTGGEDTQYF. CDR3 nucleotide sequence: TGTGCCAGCAGCTTAACTGTAACGGGGGGCGAAGATACGCAGTATTTT.

This clonotype was detected only a few times. The chain links TRBV20-1 to TRBJ1-1; the D is unclear. V dropped 6 bases and J dropped 0 bases, with 14 bases sitting between them. Germline CDR1 and CDR2: DFQATT and SNEGSKA (reference sequence). The CDR3 is 14 residues long. CDR3 bases: TGCAGTGCCAGTATAGGAGCTATGAACACTGAAGCTTTCTTT. It translates to CSASIGAMNTEAFF.

CDR3 sequence: CSARAAGYTGELFF. The CDR3, as DNA: TGCAGTGCTAGAGCGGCAGGGTACACCGGGGAGCTGTTTTTT. V and J are TRBV20-1 and TRBJ2-2; D is perhaps TRBD1 (5 bases). The germline V gene has CDR1 DFQATT and CDR2 SNEGSKA (reference sequence). Trimming stripped 1 base from V and 3 bases from J, with 9 bases between. The CDR3 covers 14 residues.

The rearrangement links TRBV20-1 to TRBJ2-1; D remains ambiguous. V dropped 2 bases and J dropped 6 bases, with 8 bases sitting between them. Per germline, CDR1 DFQATT and CDR2 SNEGSKA (reference sequence). The CDR3 loop spans 12 amino acids. The CDR3 DNA reads as TGCAGTGCTAGACCCCCTGGCAATGAGCAGTTCTTC. It yields the protein CSARPPGNEQFF.

This chain uses TRBV20-1 with TRBJ1-1, with a possible D match to TRBD1 (5 bases). V lost 5 bases to trimming and J lost 3 bases, with 13 bases between them. The CDR3 length is 13 residues. The germline gives CDR1 DFQATT, CDR2 SNEGSKA (reference sequence). CDR3 region: CSAPGRGYTEAFF. The CDR3 DNA sequence: TGCAGTGCTCCGGGACGGGGATACACTGAAGCTTTCTTT.

As for this clonotype: A much larger clone sits a single nucleotide away, making a read error possible. The J gene is TRBJ2-5, the V gene TRBV11-2; TRBD2 aligns across 10 bases. The ends lost 8 bases at V and 7 bases at J; junction bases unmatched: 16. The CDR3 loop spans 16 amino acids. The germline gives CDR1 SGHAT, CDR2 FQNNGV. The CDR3, as DNA: TGTGCCAGCGGCCCTCGACTCCTAGCGGGAGAGGGGACCCAGTACTTC. This gives the protein CASGPRLLAGEGTQYF.

The chain combines TRBV29-1 with TRBJ1-2; D may be TRBD1 (5 bases). CDR3 length: 12 residues. The V end was cut by 6 bases, the J end by 7 bases, with 15 bases between. CDR1 is SQVTM and CDR2 is ANQGSEA in the germline V gene. The chain's CDR3 is CSVKIGGTGYTF. As DNA, the CDR3 is TGCAGCGTAAAAATCGGGGGTACTGGCTACACCTTC.

This clonotype was detected a few times. This chain joins TRBV4-2 and TRBJ2-1, with no clear D. The assigned J gene may be wrong: the sequence end matches TRBJ2-5 better. The CDR3 sequence is 13 residues long. Per germline, CDR1 LGHNA and CDR2 YNFKEQ. CDR3 coding DNA: TGTGCCAGCAGCCAAGGAGAGTCAGAGACCCAGTACTTC. This translates into CASSQGESETQYF.

This clonotype has just a few counts. The J gene is TRBJ1-3, the V gene TRBV29-1, with 7 positions matching TRBD1. With 8 bases clipped from V and 4 bases from J, the junction kept 5 bases outside the gene matches. Germline loops: CDR1 SQVTM, CDR2 ANQGSEA. The CDR3 spans 12 residues. CDR3 bases: TGCAGCACCAGGGGGGGAGGAAACACCATATATTTT. It is translated as CSTRGGGNTIYF.

The J gene is TRBJ2-3, the V gene TRBV6-5; D is tentatively TRBD1 or TRBD2 (6 bases each). The CDR3 is 14 residues long. Trimming left V 7 bases short and J 7 bases short, with 18 bases between. CDR1 MNHEY and CDR2 SVGAGI come from the germline V gene. The CDR3 nucleotides read TGTGCCAGCAATCTAGGGGGGACTCCGAATACGCAGTATTTT. As protein: CASNLGGTPNTQYF.